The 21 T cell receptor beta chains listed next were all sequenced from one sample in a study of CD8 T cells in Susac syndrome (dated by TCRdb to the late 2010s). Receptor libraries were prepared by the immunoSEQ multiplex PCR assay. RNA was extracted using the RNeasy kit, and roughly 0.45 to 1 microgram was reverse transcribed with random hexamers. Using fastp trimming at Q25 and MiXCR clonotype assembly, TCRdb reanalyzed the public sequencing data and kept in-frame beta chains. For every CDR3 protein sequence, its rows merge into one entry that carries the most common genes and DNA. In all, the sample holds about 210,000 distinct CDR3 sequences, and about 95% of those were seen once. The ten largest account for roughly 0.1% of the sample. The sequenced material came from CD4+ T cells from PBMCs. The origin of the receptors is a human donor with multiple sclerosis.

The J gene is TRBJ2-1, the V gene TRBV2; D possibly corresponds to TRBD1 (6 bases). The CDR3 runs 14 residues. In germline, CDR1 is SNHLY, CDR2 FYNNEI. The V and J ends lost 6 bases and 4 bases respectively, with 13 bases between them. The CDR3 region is CASRQTGQYNEQFF. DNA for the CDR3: TGTGCCAGCAGGCAGACAGGACAGTACAATGAGCAGTTCTTC.

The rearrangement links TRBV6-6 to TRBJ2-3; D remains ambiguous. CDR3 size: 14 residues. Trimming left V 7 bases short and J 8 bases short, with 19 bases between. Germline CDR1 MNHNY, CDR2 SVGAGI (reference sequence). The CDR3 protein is CASTNRAPGGTQYF. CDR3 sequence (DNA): TGTGCCAGCACCAACCGGGCCCCCGGCGGTACGCAGTATTTT.

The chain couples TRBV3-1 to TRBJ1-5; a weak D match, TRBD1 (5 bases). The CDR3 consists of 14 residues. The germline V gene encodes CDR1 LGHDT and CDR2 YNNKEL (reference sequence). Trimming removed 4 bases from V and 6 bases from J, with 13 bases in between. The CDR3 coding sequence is TGTGCCAGCAGCCTGCGGGGGTCGAGTCAGCCCCAGCATTTT. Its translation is CASSLRGSSQPQHF.

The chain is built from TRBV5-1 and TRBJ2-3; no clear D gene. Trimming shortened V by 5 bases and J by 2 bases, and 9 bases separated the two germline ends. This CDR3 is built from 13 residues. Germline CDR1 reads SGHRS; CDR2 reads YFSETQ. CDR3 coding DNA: TGCGCCAGCAGACCCCCCGCCACAGATACGCAGTATTTT. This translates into CASRPPATDTQYF. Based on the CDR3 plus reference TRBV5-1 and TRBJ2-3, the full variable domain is KAGVTQTPRYLIKTRGQQVTLSCSPISGHRSVSWYQQTPGQGLQFLFEYFSETQRNKGNFPGRFSGRQFSNSRSEMNVSTLELGDSALYLCASRPPATDTQYFGPGTRLTVL.

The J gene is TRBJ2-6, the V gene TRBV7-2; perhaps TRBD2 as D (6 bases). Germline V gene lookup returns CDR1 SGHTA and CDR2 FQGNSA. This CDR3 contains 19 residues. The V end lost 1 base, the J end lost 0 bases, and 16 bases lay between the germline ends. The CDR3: CASSLVEGVLNSGANVLTF. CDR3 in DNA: TGTGCCAGCAGCTTAGTGGAGGGAGTTCTTAACTCTGGGGCCAACGTCCTGACTTTC.

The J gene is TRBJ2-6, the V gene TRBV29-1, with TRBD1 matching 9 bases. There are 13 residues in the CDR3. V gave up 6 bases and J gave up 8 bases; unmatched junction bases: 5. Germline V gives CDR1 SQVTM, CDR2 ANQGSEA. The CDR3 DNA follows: TGCAGCGTGGGAGGACAGGGGACCAACGTCCTGACTTTC. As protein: CSVGGQGTNVLTF.

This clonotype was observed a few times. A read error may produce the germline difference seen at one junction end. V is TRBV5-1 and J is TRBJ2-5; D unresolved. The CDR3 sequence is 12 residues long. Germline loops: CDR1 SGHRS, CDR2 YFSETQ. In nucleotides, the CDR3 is TGTGCCAGCAGTTTGGCTCAGGAGACCCAGTACTTC. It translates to CASSLAQETQYF.

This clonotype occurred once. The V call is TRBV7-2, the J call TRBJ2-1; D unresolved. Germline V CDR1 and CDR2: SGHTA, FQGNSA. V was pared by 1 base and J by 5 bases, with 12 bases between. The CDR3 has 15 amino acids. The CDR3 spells CASSLGTARDNEQFF. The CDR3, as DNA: TGTGCCAGCAGCTTAGGGACGGCACGGGACAATGAGCAGTTCTTC.

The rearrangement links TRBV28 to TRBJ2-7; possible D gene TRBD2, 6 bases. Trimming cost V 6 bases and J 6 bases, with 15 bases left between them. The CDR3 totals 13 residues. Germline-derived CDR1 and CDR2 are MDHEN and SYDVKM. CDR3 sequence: CASSVQTRAEQYF. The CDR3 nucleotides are TGTGCCAGCAGCGTTCAGACTAGGGCCGAGCAGTACTTC.

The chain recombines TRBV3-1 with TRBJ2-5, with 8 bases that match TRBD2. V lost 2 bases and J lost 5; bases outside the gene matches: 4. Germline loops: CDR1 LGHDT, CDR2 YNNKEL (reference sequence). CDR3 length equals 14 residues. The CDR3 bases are TGTGCCAGCAGCCAACACGGGAGGGGTGAGACCCAGTACTTC. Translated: CASSQHGRGETQYF.

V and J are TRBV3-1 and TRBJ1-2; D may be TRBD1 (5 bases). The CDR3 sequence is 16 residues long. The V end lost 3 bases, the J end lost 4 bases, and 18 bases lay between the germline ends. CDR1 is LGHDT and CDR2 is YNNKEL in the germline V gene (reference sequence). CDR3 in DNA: TGTGCCAGCAGCCACAGACGCGTGCCGGGGCGCTATGGCTACACCTTC. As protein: CASSHRRVPGRYGYTF. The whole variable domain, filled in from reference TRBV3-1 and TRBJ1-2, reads DTAVSQTPKYLVTQMGNDKSIKCEQNLGHDTMYWYKQDSKKFLKIMFSYNNKELIINETVPNRFSPKSPDKAHLNLHINSLELGDSAVYFCASSHRRVPGRYGYTFGSGTRLTVV.

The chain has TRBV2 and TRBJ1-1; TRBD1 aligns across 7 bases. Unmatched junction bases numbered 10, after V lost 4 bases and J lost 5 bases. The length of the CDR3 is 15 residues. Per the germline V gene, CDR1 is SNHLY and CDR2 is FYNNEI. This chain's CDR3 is CASSALGRGGTEAFF. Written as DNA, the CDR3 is TGTGCCAGCAGTGCGTTGGGCAGGGGGGGGACTGAAGCTTTCTTT.

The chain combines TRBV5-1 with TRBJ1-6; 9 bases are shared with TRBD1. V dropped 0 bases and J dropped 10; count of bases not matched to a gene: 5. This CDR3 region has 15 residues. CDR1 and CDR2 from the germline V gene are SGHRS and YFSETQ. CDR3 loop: CASSLEGTGSSPLHF. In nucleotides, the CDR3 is TGCGCCAGCAGCTTGGAGGGGACAGGGAGCTCACCCCTCCACTTT.

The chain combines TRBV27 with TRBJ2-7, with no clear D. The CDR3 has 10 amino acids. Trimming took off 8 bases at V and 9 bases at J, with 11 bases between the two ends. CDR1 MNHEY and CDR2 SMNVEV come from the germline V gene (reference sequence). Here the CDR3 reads CASGLFWQYF. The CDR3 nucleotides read TGTGCCAGCGGGCTCTTCTGGCAGTACTTC.

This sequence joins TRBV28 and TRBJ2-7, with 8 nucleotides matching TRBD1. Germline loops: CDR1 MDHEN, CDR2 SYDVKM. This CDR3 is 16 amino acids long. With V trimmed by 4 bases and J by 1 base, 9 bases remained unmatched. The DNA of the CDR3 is TGTGCCAGCAGTTCGATAAGGACAGGGACATCCTACGAGCAGTACTTC. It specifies CASSSIRTGTSYEQYF.

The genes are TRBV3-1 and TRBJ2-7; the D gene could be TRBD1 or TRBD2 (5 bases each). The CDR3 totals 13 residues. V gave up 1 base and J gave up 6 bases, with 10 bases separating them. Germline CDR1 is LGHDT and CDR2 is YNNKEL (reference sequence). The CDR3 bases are TGTGCCAGCAGCCAAGTATGGGGGTTCGAGCAGTACTTC. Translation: CASSQVWGFEQYF.

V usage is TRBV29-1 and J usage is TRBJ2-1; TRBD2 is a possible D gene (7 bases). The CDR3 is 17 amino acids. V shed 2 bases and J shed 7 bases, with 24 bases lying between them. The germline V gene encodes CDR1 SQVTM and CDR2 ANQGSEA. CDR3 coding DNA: TGCAGCGTTGAAAGGAGGGAGGGGGTGTTTCGTTCTAATGAGCAGTTCTTC. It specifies CSVERREGVFRSNEQFF.

As DNA, the CDR3 is TGTGCCAGCAGCTTAAATGGGGGTACCGAGCAGTACTTC. This encodes CASSLNGGTEQYF. J is TRBJ2-7 and V is TRBV7-3, with D perhaps matching TRBD1 or TRBD2 (5 bases each). Trimming shortened V by 1 base and J by 6 bases, and 10 bases separated the two germline ends. The germline V gene encodes CDR1 SGHTA and CDR2 FQGTGA. CDR3 size: 13 residues. Combining the CDR3 with reference TRBV7-3 and TRBJ2-7 gives the whole variable domain GAGVSQTPSNKVTEKGKYVELRCDPISGHTALYWYRQSLGQGPEFLIYFQGTGAADDSGLPNDRFFAVRPEGSVSTLKIQRTERGDSAVYLCASSLNGGTEQYFGPGTRLTVT.

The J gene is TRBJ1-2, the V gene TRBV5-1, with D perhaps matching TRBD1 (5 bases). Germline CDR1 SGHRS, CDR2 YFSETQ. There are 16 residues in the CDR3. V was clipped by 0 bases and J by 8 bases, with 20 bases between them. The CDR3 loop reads CASSLATGLRFGGYTF. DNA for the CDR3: TGCGCCAGCAGCTTGGCCACGGGACTACGATTCGGCGGCTACACCTTC.

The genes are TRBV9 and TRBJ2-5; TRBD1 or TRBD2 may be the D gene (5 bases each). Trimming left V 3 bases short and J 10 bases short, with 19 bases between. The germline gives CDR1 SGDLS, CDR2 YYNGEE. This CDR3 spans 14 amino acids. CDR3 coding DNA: TGTGCCAGCAGCGAGGGGAGCGTCCCAAGGTTCCAGTACTTC. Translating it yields CASSEGSVPRFQYF.

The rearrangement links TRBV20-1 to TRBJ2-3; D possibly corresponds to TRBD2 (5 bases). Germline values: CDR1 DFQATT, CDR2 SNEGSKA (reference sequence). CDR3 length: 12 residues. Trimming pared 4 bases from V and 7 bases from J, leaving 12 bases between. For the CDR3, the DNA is TGCAGTGCTACCGAGGGCACCCATACGCAGTATTTT. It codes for CSATEGTHTQYF.